This T cell receptor beta chain emerged from a study of cytomegalovirus exposure and HLA in healthy donors. Overall study findings and caveats: The authors confirmed in vitro that three CMV-associated chains were specific for CMV antigens. The study recorded more than 150 TCR beta chains that were cytomegalovirus-associated.

CDR1 and CDR2 from the germline V gene are SGHRS and YFSETQ. The V end was cut by 0 bases, the J end by 0 bases, with 11 bases between. The CDR3 covers 16 residues. On this clone itself: Its antigen is not identified.

Healthy bone marrow donors supplied every sample. The PCR contained 60 Vbeta and 13 Jbeta primers. Measured with immunoSEQ multiplex PCR; TCRdb has only the in-frame clones, and not every one. The sample includes some 130,000 clones, over 70% of them seen just once. Sequenced material: PBMCs. The receptor's source is a man younger than 40 in good health and CMV-seronegative. The V call is TRBV5-1, the J call TRBJ2-3; possibly TRBD2 for D (6 bases). CDR3 amino acids: CASSLGGGVSTDTQYF. In DNA form, the CDR3 reads TGCGCCAGCAGCTTGGGTGGAGGGGTGAGCACAGATACGCAGTATTTT.